This T cell receptor beta chain was retrieved from a study of blood T cells in healthy people across ages. A minimum of 6 million PBMCs was isolated per sample. Germline CDR1 and CDR2: SGHAT and FQNNGV. The CDR3 is 16 amino acids. V was cut by 0 bases and J by 1 base, with 10 bases left in between. Overall study results and limits: Getting older went along with TCR beta diversity per million T cells dropping roughly linearly. With naive T cell percentage, TCR beta diversity showed a strong correlation.

Through a sample-barcoded 5' primer and a J-beta primer mix, a second PCR was run for roughly 7 to 11 cycles. Each cDNA molecule was tagged by a template-switch adaptor that had 12 random nucleotides. TCRdb ran MiXCR on the 5' RACE reads and lists one entry per CDR3 protein. The sample holds 550,000 to 800,000 distinct CDR3 sequences, about 21% seen once. This clonotype was counted only a few times. Its antigen is unidentified. Sequencing was done on a sample of blood. This chain uses TRBV11-2 with TRBJ2-4; tentative D call: TRBD2 (5 bases). The TCR comes from a man between 65 and 85 years old in good health. CDR3 region: CASSLDLGLAKNIQYF. DNA of the CDR3: TGTGCCAGCAGCTTAGATCTTGGACTTGCCAAAAACATTCAGTACTTC.